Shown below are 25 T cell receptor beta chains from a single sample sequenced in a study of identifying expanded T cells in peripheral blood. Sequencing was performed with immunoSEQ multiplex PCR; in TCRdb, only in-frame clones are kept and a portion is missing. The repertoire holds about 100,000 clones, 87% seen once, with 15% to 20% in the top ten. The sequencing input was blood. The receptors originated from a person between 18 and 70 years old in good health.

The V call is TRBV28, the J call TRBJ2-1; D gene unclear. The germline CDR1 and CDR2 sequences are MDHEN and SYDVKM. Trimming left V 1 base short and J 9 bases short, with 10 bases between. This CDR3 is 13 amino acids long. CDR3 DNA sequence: TGTGCCAGCAGTTTATTCGTCCTTTCTGAGCAGTTCTTC. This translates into CASSLFVLSEQFF.

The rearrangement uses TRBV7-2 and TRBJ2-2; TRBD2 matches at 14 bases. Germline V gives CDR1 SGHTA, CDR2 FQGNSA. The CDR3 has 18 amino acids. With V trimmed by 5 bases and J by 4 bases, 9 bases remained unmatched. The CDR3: CASSPRIGTSGSTGELFF. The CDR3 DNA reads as TGTGCCAGCAGCCCCCGTATCGGGACTAGCGGGAGCACCGGGGAGCTGTTTTTT.

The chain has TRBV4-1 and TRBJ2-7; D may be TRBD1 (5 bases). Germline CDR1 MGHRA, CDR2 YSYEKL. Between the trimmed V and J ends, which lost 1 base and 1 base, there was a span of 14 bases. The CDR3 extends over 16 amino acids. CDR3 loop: CASSQAFPDSSYEQYF. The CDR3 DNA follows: TGCGCCAGCAGCCAAGCGTTCCCTGACAGTTCCTACGAGCAGTACTTC.

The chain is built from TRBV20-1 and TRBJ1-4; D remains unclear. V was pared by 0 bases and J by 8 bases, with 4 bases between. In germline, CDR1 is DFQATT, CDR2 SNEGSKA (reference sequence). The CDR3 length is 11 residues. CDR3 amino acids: CSARDWEKLFF. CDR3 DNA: TGCAGTGCTAGAGACTGGGAAAAACTGTTTTTT.

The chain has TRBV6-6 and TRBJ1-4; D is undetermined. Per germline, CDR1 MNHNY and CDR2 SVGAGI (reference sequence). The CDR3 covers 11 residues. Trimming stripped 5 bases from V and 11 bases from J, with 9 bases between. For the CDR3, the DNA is TGTGCCAGCAGTCCAGCTGGGAAACTGTTTTTT. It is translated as CASSPAGKLFF.

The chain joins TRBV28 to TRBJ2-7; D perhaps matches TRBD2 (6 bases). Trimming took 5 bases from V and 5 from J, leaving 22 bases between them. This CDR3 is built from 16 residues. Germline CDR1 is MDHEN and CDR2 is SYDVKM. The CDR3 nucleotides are TGTGCCAGCAGTATACTACGGCAGCGGGTTGGCCACGAGCAGTACTTC. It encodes CASSILRQRVGHEQYF.

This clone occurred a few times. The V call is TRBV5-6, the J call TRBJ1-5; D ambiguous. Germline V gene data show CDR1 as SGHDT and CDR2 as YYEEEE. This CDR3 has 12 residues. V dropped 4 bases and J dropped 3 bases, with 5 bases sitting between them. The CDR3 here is CASSKFNQPQHF. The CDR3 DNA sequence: TGTGCCAGCAGCAAGTTCAATCAGCCCCAGCATTTT.

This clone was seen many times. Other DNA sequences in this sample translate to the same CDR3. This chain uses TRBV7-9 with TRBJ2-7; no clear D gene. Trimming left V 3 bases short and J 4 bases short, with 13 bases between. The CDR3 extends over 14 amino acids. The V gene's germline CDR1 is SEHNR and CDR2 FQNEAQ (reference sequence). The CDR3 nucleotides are TGTGCCAGCAGCTTGACGGGTGTTACTTACGAGCAGTACTTC. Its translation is CASSLTGVTYEQYF.

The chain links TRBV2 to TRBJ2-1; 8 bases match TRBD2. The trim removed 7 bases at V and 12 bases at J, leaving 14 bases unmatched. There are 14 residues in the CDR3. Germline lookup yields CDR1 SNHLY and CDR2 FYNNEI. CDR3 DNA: TGTGCCAGCATCGGGGGGGCCCGGATCCGGGGGCAGTTCTTC. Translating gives CASIGGARIRGQFF.

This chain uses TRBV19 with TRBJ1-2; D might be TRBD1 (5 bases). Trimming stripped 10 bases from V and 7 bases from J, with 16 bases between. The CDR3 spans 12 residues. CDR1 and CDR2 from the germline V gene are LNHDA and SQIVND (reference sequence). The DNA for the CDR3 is TGTGCCACAACCTTATCAGGGTTTGGCTACACCTTC. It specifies CATTLSGFGYTF.

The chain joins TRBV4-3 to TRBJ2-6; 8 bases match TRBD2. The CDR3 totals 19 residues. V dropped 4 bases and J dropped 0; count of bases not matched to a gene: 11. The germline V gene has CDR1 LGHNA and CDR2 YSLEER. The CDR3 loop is CASSPSPGLGSSGANVLTF. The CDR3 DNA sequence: TGCGCCAGCAGCCCATCTCCGGGACTAGGGTCCTCTGGGGCCAACGTCCTGACTTTC.

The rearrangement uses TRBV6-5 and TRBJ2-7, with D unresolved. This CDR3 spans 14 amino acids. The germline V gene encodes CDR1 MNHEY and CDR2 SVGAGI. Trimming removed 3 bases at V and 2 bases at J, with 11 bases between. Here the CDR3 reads CASSYAPGAYEQYF. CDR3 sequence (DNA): TGTGCCAGCAGTTATGCACCAGGAGCCTACGAGCAGTACTTC.

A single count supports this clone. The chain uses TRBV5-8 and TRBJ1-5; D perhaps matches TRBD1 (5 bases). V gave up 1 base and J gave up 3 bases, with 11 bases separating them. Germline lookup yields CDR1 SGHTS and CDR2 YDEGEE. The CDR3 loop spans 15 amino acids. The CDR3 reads CASSLWGIPNQPQHF. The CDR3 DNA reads TGTGCCAGCAGCTTGTGGGGCATCCCCAATCAGCCCCAGCATTTT.

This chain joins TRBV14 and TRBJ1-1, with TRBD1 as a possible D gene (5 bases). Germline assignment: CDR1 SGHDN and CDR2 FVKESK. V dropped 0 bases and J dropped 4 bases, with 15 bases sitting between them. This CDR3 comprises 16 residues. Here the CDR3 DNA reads TGTGCCAGCAGCCAAGACTGCAGGGAATTCCCCACTGAAGCTTTCTTT. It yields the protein CASSQDCREFPTEAFF. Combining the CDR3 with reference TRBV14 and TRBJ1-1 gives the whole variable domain EAGVTQFPSHSVIEKGQTVTLRCDPISGHDNLYWYRRVMGKEIKFLLHFVKESKQDESGMPNNRFLAERTGGTYSTLKVQPAELEDSGVYFCASSQDCREFPTEAFFGQGTRLTVV.

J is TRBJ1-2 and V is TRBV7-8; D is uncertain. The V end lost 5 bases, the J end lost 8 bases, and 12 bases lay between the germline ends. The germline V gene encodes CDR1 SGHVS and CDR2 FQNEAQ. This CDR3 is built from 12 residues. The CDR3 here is CASSPGLGGYTF. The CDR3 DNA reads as TGTGCCAGCAGCCCAGGTCTAGGGGGCTACACCTTC.

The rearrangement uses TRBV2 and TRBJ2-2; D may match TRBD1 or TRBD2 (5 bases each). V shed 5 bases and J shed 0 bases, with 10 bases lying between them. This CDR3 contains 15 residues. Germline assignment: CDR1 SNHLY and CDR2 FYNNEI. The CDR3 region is CASSWDGPNTGELFF. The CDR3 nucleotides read TGTGCCAGCAGTTGGGACGGACCGAACACCGGGGAGCTGTTTTTT.

Here the CDR3 reads CASSLGGGQDGNQPQHF. DNA of the CDR3: TGTGCCAGCAGCTTAGGGGGTGGGCAGGATGGCAATCAGCCCCAGCATTTT. This chain links TRBV7-6 with TRBJ1-5; no clear D. Trimming left V 1 base short and J 2 bases short, with 15 bases between. The length of the CDR3 is 17 residues. Germline CDR1 SGHVS, CDR2 FNYEAQ.

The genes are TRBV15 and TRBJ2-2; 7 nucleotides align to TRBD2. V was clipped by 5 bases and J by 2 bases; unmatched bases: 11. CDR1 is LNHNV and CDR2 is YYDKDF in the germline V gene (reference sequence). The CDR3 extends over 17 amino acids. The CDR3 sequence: CATSPRYAGDNTGELFF. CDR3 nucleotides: TGTGCCACCAGCCCCCGATATGCGGGGGACAACACCGGGGAGCTGTTTTTT.

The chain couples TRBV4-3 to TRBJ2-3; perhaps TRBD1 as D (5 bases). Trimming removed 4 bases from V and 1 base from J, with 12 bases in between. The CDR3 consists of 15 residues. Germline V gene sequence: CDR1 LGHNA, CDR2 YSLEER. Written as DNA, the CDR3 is TGCGCCAGCAGCCCCAGGGTGTGGGGCACAGATACGCAGTATTTT. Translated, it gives CASSPRVWGTDTQYF.

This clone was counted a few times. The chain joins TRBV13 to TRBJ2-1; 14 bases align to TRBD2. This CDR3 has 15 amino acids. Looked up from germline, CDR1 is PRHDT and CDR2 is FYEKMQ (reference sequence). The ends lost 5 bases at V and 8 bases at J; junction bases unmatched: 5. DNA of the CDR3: TGTGCCAGCAGCCCCAGGACTAGCGGGGGGTATGAGCAGTTCTTC. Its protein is CASSPRTSGGYEQFF.

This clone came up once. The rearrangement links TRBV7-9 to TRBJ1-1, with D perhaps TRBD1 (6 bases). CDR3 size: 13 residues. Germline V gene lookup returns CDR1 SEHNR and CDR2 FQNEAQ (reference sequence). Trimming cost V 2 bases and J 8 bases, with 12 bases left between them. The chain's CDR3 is CASSLSMGAEAFF. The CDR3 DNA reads TGTGCCAGCAGCTTAAGTATGGGGGCAGAAGCTTTCTTT.

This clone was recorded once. The CDR3 coding sequence is TGTGCCAGCAGAAACGATCACCGGGAAACCTACGAGCAGTACTTC. This translates into CASRNDHRETYEQYF. V usage is TRBV6-5 and J usage is TRBJ2-7; TRBD2 is a possible D gene (5 bases). The CDR3 runs to 15 residues. V lost 6 bases and J lost 2, with 17 bases in between. Germline V gene data show CDR1 as MNHEY and CDR2 as SVGAGI.

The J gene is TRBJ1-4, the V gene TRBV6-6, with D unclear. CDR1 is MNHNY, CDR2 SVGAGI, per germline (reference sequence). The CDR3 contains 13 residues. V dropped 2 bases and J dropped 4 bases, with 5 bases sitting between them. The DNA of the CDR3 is TGTGCCAGCAGTTACGGATATAATGAAAAACTGTTTTTT. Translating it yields CASSYGYNEKLFF.

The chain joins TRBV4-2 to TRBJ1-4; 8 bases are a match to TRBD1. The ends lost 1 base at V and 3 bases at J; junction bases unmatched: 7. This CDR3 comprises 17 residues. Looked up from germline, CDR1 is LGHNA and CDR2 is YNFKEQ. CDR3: CASSQGSSGGSNEKLFF. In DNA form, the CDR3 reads TGTGCCAGCAGCCAAGGCTCCTCAGGGGGCTCTAATGAAAAACTGTTTTTT.

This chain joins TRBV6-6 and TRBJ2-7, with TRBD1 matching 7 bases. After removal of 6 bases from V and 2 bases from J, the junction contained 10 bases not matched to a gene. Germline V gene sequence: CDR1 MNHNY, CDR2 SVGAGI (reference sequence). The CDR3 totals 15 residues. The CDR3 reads CASRQLGDRTYEQYF. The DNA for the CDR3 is TGTGCCAGCAGACAATTAGGGGACAGAACCTACGAGCAGTACTTC.